This T cell receptor beta chain appears in the sequencing data of a study of CD8+ T cells in alopecia areata. Study-level background: Treatment of the treated patients consisted of oral tofacitinib, 5 to 10 mg twice daily. Tofacitinib treatment spanned 6 to 18 months, with 6 months off drug afterward. Scoring of treated patients' severity used the percentage of affected scalp area. The study's findings and limits: Clonality in lesional scalp, especially alopecia totalis/universalis, exceeded that of normal scalp.

Treatment defined: oral pan-JAK inhibitor, 5-10 mg twice daily. A remark on this clone: The antigen is unknown.

Per germline, CDR1 LGHNA and CDR2 YSLEER. This CDR3 contains 13 residues. V was shortened by 5 bases and J by 7 bases, with 9 bases between the two germline ends. Extracted RNA was reverse transcribed into cDNA, the sequencing template. Profiled with immunoSEQ multiplex PCR; TCRdb holds only in-frame clones, not every one. The sample holds about 160,000 clones; 50% to 70% are singletons and the top ten take roughly 0.91%. This TCR was recovered from a human donor with alopecia areata. The starting material was CD4+ T cells sorted from blood, obtained at week 4, from a patient treated with tofacitinib. This chain links TRBV4-3 with TRBJ1-6; possible D gene TRBD1, 5 bases. CDR3 DNA: TGCGCCAGCAGCTGGGCAGGGAATTCACCCCTCCACTTT. It translates to CASSWAGNSPLHF.